A selection of T cell receptor beta chains follows, all from one sample in a study of vaccination and CD4 T cells after COVID-19. Their antigens remain unidentified. A single record per CDR3 protein comes from TCRdb applying MiXCR to the PCR reads. The sample shows about 18,000 distinct CDR3 sequences, roughly 43% of them seen only once. Sequencing used CD4+ T cells from blood, cultured in vitro, obtained before SARS-CoV-2 vaccination. The receptors originated from a human donor who had recovered from COVID-19. CDR3s include the opening cysteine and the closing phenylalanine or tryptophan. The order of the fields is D gene, clone size, J gene, V gene, CDR3 DNA, CDR3 protein. A D gene is named only where the DNA matches it firmly. A clone size is listed for some rows: how often the clone was seen (once, few, many), or a class if it is expanded.

d_gene: NA; abundance: few; j_gene: TRBJ1-5; v_gene: TRBV20-1; CDR3nt: TGCAGTGCTAGTCCGGGGGCAGGTCAGCCCCAGCATTTT; CDR3aa: CSASPGAGQPQHF
d_gene: TRBD1; abundance: few; j_gene: TRBJ2-7; v_gene: TRBV12-3/TRBV12-4; CDR3nt: TGTGCCAGCAGTTTGGGGGGACAGGAGACCTACGAGCAGTACTTC; CDR3aa: CASSLGGQETYEQYF
d_gene: TRBD1; abundance: NA; j_gene: TRBJ1-2; v_gene: TRBV19; CDR3nt: TGTGCCAGTAGTACGTGGACAGGGAGCTTTTCGGGCTACACCTTC; CDR3aa: CASSTWTGSFSGYTF
d_gene: TRBD2; abundance: NA; j_gene: TRBJ2-7; v_gene: TRBV7-9; CDR3nt: TGTGCCAGCAGCTCCCGGGGACTAGCGGTTTTCGACTCCTACGAGCAGTACTTC; CDR3aa: CASSSRGLAVFDSYEQYF
d_gene: NA; abundance: NA; j_gene: TRBJ1-3; v_gene: TRBV7-2; CDR3nt: TGTGCCAGCAGCTTTTCGGCGGCTGGAAACACCATATATTTT; CDR3aa: CASSFSAAGNTIYF
d_gene: TRBD1; abundance: NA; j_gene: TRBJ1-2; v_gene: TRBV5-1; CDR3nt: TGCGCCAGCAGCATGCAAGGACAGGCCAGCTATGGCTACACCTTC; CDR3aa: CASSMQGQASYGYTF
d_gene: NA; abundance: NA; j_gene: TRBJ1-1; v_gene: TRBV20-1; CDR3nt: TGCAGTGCTAACGGGAACACTGAAGCTTTCTTT; CDR3aa: CSANGNTEAFF
d_gene: TRBD2; abundance: NA; j_gene: TRBJ2-5; v_gene: TRBV7-9; CDR3nt: TGTGCCAGCAGCAGGACTAGGGGAAGCCAAGAGACCCAGTACTTC; CDR3aa: CASSRTRGSQETQYF
d_gene: NA; abundance: few; j_gene: TRBJ1-6; v_gene: TRBV27; CDR3nt: TGTGCCAGCAGTTCGCCTCCCTCACCCCTCCACTTT; CDR3aa: CASSSPPSPLHF
d_gene: NA; abundance: NA; j_gene: TRBJ1-3; v_gene: TRBV20-1; CDR3nt: TGCAGTGCCGACCCCGGGGTTGGAAACACCATATATTTT; CDR3aa: CSADPGVGNTIYF
d_gene: NA; abundance: NA; j_gene: TRBJ1-1; v_gene: TRBV12-3/TRBV12-4; CDR3nt: TGTGCCAGCAGTTTTACGGACGCCCGGAGTGAAGCTTTCTTT; CDR3aa: CASSFTDARSEAFF
d_gene: NA; abundance: once; j_gene: TRBJ2-1; v_gene: TRBV2; CDR3nt: TGTGCCAGCGTGGGGTCTAGGAACTCCTACAATGAGCAGTTCTTC; CDR3aa: CASVGSRNSYNEQFF
d_gene: NA; abundance: once; j_gene: TRBJ2-7; v_gene: TRBV5-1; CDR3nt: TGCGCCAGCAGCTTGTCCCAAGGGACCGAGCAGTACTTC; CDR3aa: CASSLSQGTEQYF
d_gene: TRBD1; abundance: NA; j_gene: TRBJ1-2; v_gene: TRBV30; CDR3nt: TGTGCCTGGAGTGCCACGCAGGGGGGAGGCTACACCTTC; CDR3aa: CAWSATQGGGYTF
d_gene: TRBD1; abundance: few; j_gene: TRBJ1-6; v_gene: TRBV20-1; CDR3nt: TGCAGTGCTAGAGGGTGGACAGGCACAATCAATTCACCCCTCCACTTT; CDR3aa: CSARGWTGTINSPLHF
d_gene: NA; abundance: few; j_gene: TRBJ2-3; v_gene: TRBV20-1; CDR3nt: TGCAGTGCTCTACTAGCAAGTAGGATAGATACGCAGTATTTT; CDR3aa: CSALLASRIDTQYF
d_gene: NA; abundance: NA; j_gene: TRBJ1-6; v_gene: TRBV27; CDR3nt: TGTGCCAGCAGTTTAGGTAGGGGTGATTCACCCCTCCACTTT; CDR3aa: CASSLGRGDSPLHF
d_gene: NA; abundance: few; j_gene: TRBJ1-5; v_gene: TRBV6-1; CDR3nt: TGTGCCAGCAGTACAGGGACATTCGGGAATCAGCCCCAGCATTTT; CDR3aa: CASSTGTFGNQPQHF
d_gene: NA; abundance: NA; j_gene: TRBJ2-1; v_gene: TRBV7-2; CDR3nt: TGTGCCAGCCGCCGGCAGGCCAGCTCCTACAATGAGCAGTTCTTC; CDR3aa: CASRRQASSYNEQFF
d_gene: TRBD1; abundance: NA; j_gene: TRBJ1-2; v_gene: TRBV5-4; CDR3nt: TGTGCCAGCAGCTTGGGTGGACAGGGGGCTTTTAATTATGGCTACACCTTC; CDR3aa: CASSLGGQGAFNYGYTF
d_gene: NA; abundance: few; j_gene: TRBJ2-5; v_gene: TRBV27; CDR3nt: TGTGCCAGCAGTTTACAGGGAGCGGAGACCCAGTACTTC; CDR3aa: CASSLQGAETQYF
d_gene: NA; abundance: once; j_gene: TRBJ1-2; v_gene: TRBV28; CDR3nt: TGTGCCAGCAGGCCCAGCTTAGGAGGGGACAAACGAAACTATGGCTACACCTTC; CDR3aa: CASRPSLGGDKRNYGYTF
d_gene: TRBD1; abundance: few; j_gene: TRBJ1-2; v_gene: TRBV19; CDR3nt: TGTGCCAGTAGTAAAGGACAGGGGCCGGTATGGACCTTC; CDR3aa: CASSKGQGPVWTF
d_gene: NA; abundance: NA; j_gene: TRBJ2-7; v_gene: TRBV12-3/TRBV12-4; CDR3nt: TGTGCCAGCAGTCGAGGGGTTTCGAGCTCCTACGAGCAGTACTTC; CDR3aa: CASSRGVSSSYEQYF